This TCR beta chain was sequenced during a study of shared clonotypes between healthy human individuals. Whole-study findings and limits: Sequencing depth was predicted to influence how clonotypes are shared among donors. Represented genetic and exposure-history diversity was restricted by having few donors. Clonotypes shared by all four sorted-subset donors had higher generation probabilities than non-shared clonotypes.

Germline values: CDR1 SQVTM, CDR2 ANQGSEA. The CDR3 totals 10 residues. Trimming stripped 6 bases from V and 2 bases from J, with 5 bases between. In regard to this clone: Its target is unknown. Other DNA sequences in the sample encode the same CDR3.

Produced via immunoSEQ multiplex PCR; TCRdb's table is partial and in-frame only. The profile shows roughly 2.2 million clones, 90% to 95% of them singletons. The chain has TRBV29-1 and TRBJ2-7; D is undetermined. The source material was naive CD4+ T cells from PBMCs. Subset noted: CD45RA+ positively selected. The sequence derives from a man between 18 and 29 years old in good health. Some clones in this sample may be carry-over from other donors' samples. This CDR3 reads CSVGTYEQYF. As DNA, the CDR3 is TGCAGCGTCGGAACCTACGAGCAGTACTTC.